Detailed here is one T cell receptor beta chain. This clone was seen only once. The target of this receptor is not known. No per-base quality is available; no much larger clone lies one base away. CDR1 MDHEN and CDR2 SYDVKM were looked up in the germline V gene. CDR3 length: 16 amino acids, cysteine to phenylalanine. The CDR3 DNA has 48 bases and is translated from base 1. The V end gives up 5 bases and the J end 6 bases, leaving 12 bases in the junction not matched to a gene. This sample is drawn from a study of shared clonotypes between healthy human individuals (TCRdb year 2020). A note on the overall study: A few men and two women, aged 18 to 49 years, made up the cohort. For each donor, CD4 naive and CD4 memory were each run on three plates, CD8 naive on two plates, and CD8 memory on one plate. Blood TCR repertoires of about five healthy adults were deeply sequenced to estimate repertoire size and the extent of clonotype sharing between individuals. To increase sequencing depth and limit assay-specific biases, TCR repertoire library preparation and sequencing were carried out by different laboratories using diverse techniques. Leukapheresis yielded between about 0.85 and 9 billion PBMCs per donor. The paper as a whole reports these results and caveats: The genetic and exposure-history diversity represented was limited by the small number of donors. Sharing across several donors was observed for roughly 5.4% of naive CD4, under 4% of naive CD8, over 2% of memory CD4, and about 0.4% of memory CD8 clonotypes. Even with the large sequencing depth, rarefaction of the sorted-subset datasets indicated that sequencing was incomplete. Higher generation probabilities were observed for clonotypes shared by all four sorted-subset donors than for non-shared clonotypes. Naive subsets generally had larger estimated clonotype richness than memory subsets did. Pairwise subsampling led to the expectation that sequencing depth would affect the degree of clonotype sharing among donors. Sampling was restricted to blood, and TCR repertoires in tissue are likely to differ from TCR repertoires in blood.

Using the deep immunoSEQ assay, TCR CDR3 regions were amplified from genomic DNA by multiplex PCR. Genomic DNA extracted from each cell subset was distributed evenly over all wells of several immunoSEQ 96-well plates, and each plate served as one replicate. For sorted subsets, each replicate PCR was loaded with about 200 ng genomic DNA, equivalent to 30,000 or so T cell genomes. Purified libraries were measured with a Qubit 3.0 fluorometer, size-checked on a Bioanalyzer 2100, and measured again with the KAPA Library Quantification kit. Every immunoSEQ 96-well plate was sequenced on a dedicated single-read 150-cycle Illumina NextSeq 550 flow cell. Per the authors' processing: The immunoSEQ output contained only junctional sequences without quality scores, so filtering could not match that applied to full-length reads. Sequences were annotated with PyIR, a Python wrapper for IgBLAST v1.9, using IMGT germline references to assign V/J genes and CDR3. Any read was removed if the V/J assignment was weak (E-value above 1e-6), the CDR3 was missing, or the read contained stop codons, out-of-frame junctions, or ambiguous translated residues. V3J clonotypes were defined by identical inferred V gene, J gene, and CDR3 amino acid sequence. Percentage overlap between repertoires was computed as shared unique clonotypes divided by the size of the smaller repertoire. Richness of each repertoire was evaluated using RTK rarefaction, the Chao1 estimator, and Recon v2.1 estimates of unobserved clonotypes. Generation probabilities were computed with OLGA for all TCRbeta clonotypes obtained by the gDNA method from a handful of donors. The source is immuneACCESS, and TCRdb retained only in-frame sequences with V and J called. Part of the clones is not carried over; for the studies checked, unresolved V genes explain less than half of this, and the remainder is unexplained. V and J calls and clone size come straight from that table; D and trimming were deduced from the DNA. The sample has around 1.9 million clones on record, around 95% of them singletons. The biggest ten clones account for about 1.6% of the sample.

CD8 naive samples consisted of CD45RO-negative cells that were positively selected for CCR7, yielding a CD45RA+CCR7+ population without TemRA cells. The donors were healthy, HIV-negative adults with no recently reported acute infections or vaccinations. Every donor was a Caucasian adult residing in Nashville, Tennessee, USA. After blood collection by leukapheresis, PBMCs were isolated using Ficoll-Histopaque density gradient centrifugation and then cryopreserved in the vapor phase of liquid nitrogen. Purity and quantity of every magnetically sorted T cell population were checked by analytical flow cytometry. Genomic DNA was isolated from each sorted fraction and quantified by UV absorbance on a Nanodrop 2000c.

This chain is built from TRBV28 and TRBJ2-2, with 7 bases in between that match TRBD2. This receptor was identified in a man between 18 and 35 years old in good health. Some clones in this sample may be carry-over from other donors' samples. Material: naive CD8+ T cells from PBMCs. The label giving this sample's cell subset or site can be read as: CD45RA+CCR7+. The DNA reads TGTGCCAGCAGTCCCCCACGGGGAGGGGAAGCCGGGGAGCTGTTTTTT. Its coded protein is CASSPPRGGEAGELFF.